This T cell receptor beta chain was observed in a study of patients and donors after allogeneic stem cell transplantation. MiXCR, applied by TCRdb to the RT-PCR reads, yields one record per CDR3 protein. The sample has more than 75,000 distinct CDR3 sequences; 4.5% to 5% are singletons. There are many counts of this clonotype. There are 13 residues in the CDR3. The germline gives CDR1 MNHNS, CDR2 SASEGT. Trimming took 7 bases from V and 0 from J, leaving 9 bases between them. This chain connects TRBV6-1 to TRBJ1-2; D call uncertain. This TCR was recovered from a human donor who was either an allogeneic HSCT recipient or a stem cell or donor lymphocyte infusion donor (not recorded which). It is not recorded whose cells these are; they may come from a transplant donor. The sample taken for sequencing was blood, either unsorted or a sorted T cell fraction (not recorded which). The CDR3 bases are TGTGCCAGCAACCGGGCCCCTAACTATGGCTACACCTTC. Translating it yields CASNRAPNYGYTF.